This entry features one T cell receptor beta chain sequence. The germline gives CDR1 LNHDA, CDR2 SQIVND (reference sequence). The CDR3 has 14 residues. Trimming shortened V by 4 bases and J by 2 bases, and 10 bases separated the two germline ends. This sample was taken from a study of shared clonotypes between healthy human individuals. The donor population consisted of healthy HIV-negative adults with no recent acute infections or vaccinations. Donors were Caucasian adults residing in Nashville, Tennessee, USA. Original methodology: ImmunoSEQ supplied junction-only sequences lacking quality scores, so filtering was different. Profiling relied on immunoSEQ multiplex PCR, and the TCRdb table lists in-frame clones only, not all of them. V and J calls and clone size are those listed in that table; D and trimming were worked out from the DNA. This sample has hundreds of thousands of clones, with roughly 80% found just once.

This clonotype was sampled from a woman aged 40 to 50 in good health. Some clones in this sample may be carry-over from other donors' samples. Input material: PBMCs. The gene calls are TRBV19 and TRBJ2-3; weak D call: TRBD1 (5 bases). The DNA of the CDR3 is TGTGCCAGTAGTACTACAGGAGACACAGATACGCAGTATTTT. It codes for CASSTTGDTDTQYF.